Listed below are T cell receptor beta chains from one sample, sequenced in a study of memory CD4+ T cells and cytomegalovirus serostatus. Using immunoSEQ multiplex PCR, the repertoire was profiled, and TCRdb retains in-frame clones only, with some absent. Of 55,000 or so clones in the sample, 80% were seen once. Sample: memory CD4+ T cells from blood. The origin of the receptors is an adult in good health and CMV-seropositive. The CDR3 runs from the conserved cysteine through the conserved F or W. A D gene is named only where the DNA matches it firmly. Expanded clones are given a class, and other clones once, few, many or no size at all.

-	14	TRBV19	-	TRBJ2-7	CASSPRTGSYEQYF	TGTGCCAGTAGTCCCCGGACGGGATCCTACGAGCAGTACTTC
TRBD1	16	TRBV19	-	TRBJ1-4	CASSIARTGGSEKLFF	TGTGCCAGTAGTATCGCTCGGACAGGGGGCAGTGAAAAACTGTTTTTT
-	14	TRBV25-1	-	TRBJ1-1	CASSPPHRSTEAFF	TGTGCCAGCAGCCCACCCCACAGGAGCACTGAAGCTTTCTTT
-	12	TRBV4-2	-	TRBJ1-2	CASSLRNYGYTF	TGTGCCAGCAGCCTGAGGAACTATGGCTACACCTTC
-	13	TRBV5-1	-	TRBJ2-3	CASSYDGTDTQYF	TGCGCCAGCAGCTATGACGGCACAGATACGCAGTATTTT
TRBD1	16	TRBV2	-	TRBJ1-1	CASSRQGAIVGTEAFF	TGTGCCAGCAGCAGACAGGGGGCGATTGTCGGCACTGAAGCTTTCTTT
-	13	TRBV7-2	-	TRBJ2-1	CASSLDLRERPFF	TGTGCCAGCAGCTTAGACTTGCGAGAGCGGCCGTTCTTC
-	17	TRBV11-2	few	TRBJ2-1	CASSLGSGKGSYNEQFF	TGTGCCAGCAGCTTAGGGTCGGGGAAAGGGTCCTACAATGAGCAGTTCTTC
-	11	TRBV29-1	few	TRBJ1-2	CSVGGDYGYTF	TGCAGCGTTGGGGGGGACTATGGCTACACCTTC
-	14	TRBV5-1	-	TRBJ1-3	CASSPGGTGNTIYF	TGCGCCAGCAGCCCGGGTGGCACCGGAAACACCATATATTTT
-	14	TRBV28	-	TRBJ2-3	CASSFGGSQDTQYF	TGTGCCAGCAGTTTTGGAGGTAGTCAAGATACGCAGTATTTT
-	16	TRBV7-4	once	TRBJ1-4	CASSLAEGGPLAKLFF	TGTGCCAGCAGCTTAGCGGAGGGGGGGCCTCTAGCAAAACTGTTTTTT
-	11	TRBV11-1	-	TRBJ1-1	CASSLFTEAFF	TGTGCCAGCAGCCTGTTTACTGAAGCTTTCTTT
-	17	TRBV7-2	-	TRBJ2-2	CASSLGPSAINTGELFF	TGTGCCAGCAGCTTAGGCCCTAGCGCCATTAACACCGGGGAGCTGTTTTTT
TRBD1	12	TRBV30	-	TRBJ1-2	CAWRDRGYGYTF	TGTGCCTGGCGGGACAGGGGGTATGGCTACACCTTC
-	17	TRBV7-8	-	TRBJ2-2	CASSSPWGRSNTGELFF	TGTGCCAGCAGCTCGCCCTGGGGAAGATCGAACACCGGGGAGCTGTTTTTT
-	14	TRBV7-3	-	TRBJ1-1	CASSPEGGNTEAFF	TGTGCCAGCAGCCCCGAAGGGGGGAACACTGAAGCTTTCTTT
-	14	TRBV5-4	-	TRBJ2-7	CASSLGSRGLEQYF	TGTGCCAGCAGCCTCGGGTCGAGAGGGCTCGAGCAGTACTTC
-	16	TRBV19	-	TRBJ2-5	CASSSRGSGGRETQYF	TGTGCCAGTAGTAGTAGAGGGTCCGGTGGTAGGGAGACCCAGTACTTC
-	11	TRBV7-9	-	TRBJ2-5	CASSRKETQYF	TGTGCCAGCAGTCGAAAAGAGACCCAGTACTTC
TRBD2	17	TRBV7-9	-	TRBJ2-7	CASSLGTSGTGSYEQYF	TGTGCCAGCAGCCTCGGGACTAGCGGAACTGGCTCCTACGAGCAGTACTTC
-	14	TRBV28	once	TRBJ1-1	CASSTPDRNTEAFF	TGTGCCAGCAGCACCCCAGACAGAAACACTGAAGCTTTCTTT
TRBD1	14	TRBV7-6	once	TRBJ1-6	CASTPRQGNSPLHF	TGTGCCAGCACCCCGAGACAGGGGAATTCACCCCTCCACTTT
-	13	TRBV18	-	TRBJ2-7	CASSPATEYEQYF	TGTGCCAGCTCACCGGCAACTGAGTACGAGCAGTACTTC
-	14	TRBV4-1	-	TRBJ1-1	CASCSPTANTEAFF	TGCGCCAGCTGTAGCCCGACAGCCAACACTGAAGCTTTCTTT
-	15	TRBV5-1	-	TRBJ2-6	CASSLILSGANVLTF	TGCGCCAGCAGCTTGATTTTATCTGGGGCCAACGTCCTGACTTTC
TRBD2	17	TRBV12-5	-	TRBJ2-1	CASGLSTGLAGAGEQFF	TGTGCTAGTGGTTTGTCGACCGGACTAGCGGGAGCGGGTGAGCAGTTCTTC
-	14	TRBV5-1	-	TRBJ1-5	CASSLGGANQPQHF	TGCGCCAGCAGCTTGGGCGGGGCAAATCAGCCCCAGCATTTT
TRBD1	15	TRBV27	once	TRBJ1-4	CASSPSGTVRAKLFF	TGTGCCAGCAGCCCCTCCGGGACAGTACGGGCAAAACTGTTTTTT
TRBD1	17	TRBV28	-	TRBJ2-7	CASSRGTGTGQRYEQYF	TGTGCCAGCAGCCGGGGAACAGGGACAGGGCAGCGCTACGAGCAGTACTTC
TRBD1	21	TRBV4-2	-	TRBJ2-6	CASSQDAEVGTDFSGANVLTF	TGTGCCAGCAGCCAAGATGCTGAGGTTGGGACAGACTTCTCTGGGGCCAACGTCCTGACTTTC
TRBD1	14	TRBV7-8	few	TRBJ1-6	CASSEDRGNSPLHF	TGTGCCAGCAGCGAGGACAGGGGTAATTCACCCCTCCACTTT
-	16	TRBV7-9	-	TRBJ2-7	CASSTQTGWGSYEQYF	TGTGCCAGCAGCACTCAGACAGGCTGGGGCTCCTACGAGCAGTACTTC
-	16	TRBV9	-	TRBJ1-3	CASSVAETSSGNTIYF	TGTGCCAGCAGCGTAGCTGAAACCAGCTCTGGAAACACCATATATTTT
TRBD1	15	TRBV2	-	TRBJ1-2	CASSVGQGSNYGYTF	TGTGCCAGCAGTGTCGGACAGGGGTCTAACTATGGCTACACCTTC
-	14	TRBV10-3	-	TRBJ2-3	CAIRHSGSTDTQYF	TGTGCCATCAGGCATAGCGGTAGCACAGATACGCAGTATTTT
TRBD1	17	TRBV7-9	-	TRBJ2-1	CASSLLGWDRGYNEQFF	TGTGCCAGCAGCTTATTGGGGTGGGACAGGGGCTACAATGAGCAGTTCTTC
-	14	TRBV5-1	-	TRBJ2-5	CASSLASRKETQYF	TGCGCCAGCAGCTTGGCTAGCAGGAAAGAGACCCAGTACTTC
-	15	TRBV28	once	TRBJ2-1	CASRSLGTGNNEQFF	TGTGCCAGCAGATCCCTCGGGACTGGGAACAATGAGCAGTTCTTC
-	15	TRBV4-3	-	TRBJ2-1	CASSQDRGGLNEQFF	TGCGCCAGCAGCCAAGATCGAGGGGGATTAAATGAGCAGTTCTTC
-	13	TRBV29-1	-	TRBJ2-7	CSVGALGGYEQYF	TGCAGCGTTGGCGCTCTAGGTGGGTACGAGCAGTACTTC
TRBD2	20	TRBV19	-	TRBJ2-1	CASSIVKRAGRTSGWGEQFF	TGTGCCAGTAGTATAGTTAAAAGAGCCGGTCGGACTAGCGGTTGGGGGGAGCAGTTCTTC
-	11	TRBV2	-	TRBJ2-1	CASSGYNEQFF	TGTGCCAGCAGTGGGTACAATGAGCAGTTCTTC
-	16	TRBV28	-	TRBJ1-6	CASSSPSEGRDSPLHF	TGTGCCAGCAGTTCCCCCTCTGAGGGGAGGGATTCACCCCTCCACTTT
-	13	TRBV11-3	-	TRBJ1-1	CASSLIGSTEAFF	TGTGCCAGCAGCTTGATCGGGAGCACTGAAGCTTTCTTT
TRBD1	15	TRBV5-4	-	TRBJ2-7	CASSSGQGDFYEQYF	TGTGCCAGCAGCTCAGGACAGGGGGATTTCTACGAGCAGTACTTC
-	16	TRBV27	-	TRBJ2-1	CASLGREASSYNEQFF	TGTGCCAGCCTAGGACGAGAAGCAAGCTCCTACAATGAGCAGTTCTTC
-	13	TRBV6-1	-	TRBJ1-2	CASSEPGAAGYTF	TGTGCCAGCAGTGAGCCGGGGGCGGCGGGCTACACCTTC
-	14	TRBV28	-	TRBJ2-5	CASGPPQARETQYF	TGTGCCAGCGGACCTCCACAGGCCCGGGAGACCCAGTACTTC
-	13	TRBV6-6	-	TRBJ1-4	CASSLFQGEKLFF	TGTGCCAGCAGTTTATTTCAGGGTGAAAAACTGTTTTTT
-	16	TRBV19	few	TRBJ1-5	CASSMIRMVRDQPQHF	TGTGCCAGTAGTATGATCCGGATGGTTCGCGATCAGCCCCAGCATTTT
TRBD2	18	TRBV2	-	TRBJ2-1	CASMGLAGGLSSYNEQFF	TGTGCCAGCATGGGTCTAGCGGGGGGGCTAAGCTCCTACAATGAGCAGTTCTTC
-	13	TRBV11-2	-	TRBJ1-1	CASSSGQNTEAFF	TGTGCCAGCAGCTCTGGACAGAACACTGAAGCTTTCTTT
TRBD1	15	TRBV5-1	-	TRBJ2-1	CASREGQGTYNEQFF	TGCGCCAGCAGGGAGGGACAGGGAACATACAATGAGCAGTTCTTC
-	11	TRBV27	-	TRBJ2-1	CASSSTGEQFF	TGTGCCAGCAGTTCGACTGGGGAGCAGTTCTTC
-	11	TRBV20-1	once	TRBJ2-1	CSGETFNEQFF	TGCAGTGGGGAGACTTTCAATGAGCAGTTCTTC
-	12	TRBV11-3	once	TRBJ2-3	CASSGPTDTQYF	TGTGCCAGCAGTGGACCAACAGATACGCAGTATTTT
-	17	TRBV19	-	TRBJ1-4	CASSQNAVGGVGEKLFF	TGTGCCAGTAGTCAAAACGCCGTTGGGGGAGTAGGCGAAAAACTGTTTTTT
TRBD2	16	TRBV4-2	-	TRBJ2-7	CASSQDHSLAAYEQYF	TGTGCCAGCAGCCAAGATCACAGCCTAGCGGCATACGAGCAGTACTTC